Detailed here is one T cell receptor beta chain. This record belongs to a study of blood T cell repertoires in COVID-19. Whole-study context: Sites in the United States, Italy and Spain provided acute and convalescent COVID-19 samples.

Per the study methods: From reference gene primer amplification, estimates of nucleated cell counts were derived. TCRdb's copy holds only in-frame clones and misses some; the assay was immunoSEQ multiplex PCR. D and trimming were read from the DNA, whereas the V and J calls and clone size are those reported in that table. Here the sample spans 100,000 to 120,000 clones, about two thirds being singletons. The TCR comes from a woman aged 40-49 years with acute or convalescent COVID-19. The sample taken for sequencing was peripheral blood.

The CDR3: CASSPDRLSWGTEAFF. As DNA, the CDR3 is TGCGCCAGCAGCCCGGACAGGCTCTCGTGGGGCACTGAAGCTTTCTTT. The chain links TRBV5-1 to TRBJ1-1; 7 bases fit TRBD1. Germline V gene sequence: CDR1 SGHRS, CDR2 YFSETQ. CDR3 length: 16 residues. The V segment lost 4 bases and the J segment 4 bases; nucleotides outside the gene matches: 13.